A selection of T cell receptor beta chains follows, all from one sample in a study of cytomegalovirus exposure and HLA in healthy donors. Generated by immunoSEQ multiplex PCR, the TCRdb table keeps only in-frame clones and is missing some. The sample lists 80,000 to 95,000 clones; around 75% were seen once. Sequencing was performed on PBMCs. These receptors were taken from a woman in her 40s in good health and CMV-seropositive. Both conserved end residues are part of each CDR3. A D gene is named only where the DNA matches it firmly. The listing skips clone size in some rows; elsewhere it reads once, few, many or a size class.

j_call	v_call	d_call	clone_size	cdr3_nt	cdr3_aa
TRBJ2-7	TRBV6-6	NA	NA	TGTGCCAGCAATCCTTTAGAACAGGGTGTCCACGAGCAGTACTTC	CASNPLEQGVHEQYF
TRBJ1-2	TRBV6-5	NA	NA	TGTGCCAGCAGTCCAACACAACACGGGGGCTACACCTTC	CASSPTQHGGYTF
TRBJ2-7	TRBV28	TRBD1	few	TGTGCCAGCAGTCCCGGACAGGTCTACGAGCAGTACTTC	CASSPGQVYEQYF
TRBJ2-1	TRBV5-4	NA	few	TGTGCCAGCAGCTTGGAACAGGGGACTCACAATGAGCAGTTCTTC	CASSLEQGTHNEQFF
TRBJ1-6	TRBV30	TRBD1	NA	TGTGCCTGGAGCCCGACAGGGAATTCACCCCTCCACTTT	CAWSPTGNSPLHF
TRBJ2-7	TRBV6-5	TRBD2	NA	TGTGCCAGCAGACCGGGACTAGCGGCCGAGCAGTACTTC	CASRPGLAAEQYF
TRBJ1-5	TRBV6-5	NA	NA	TGTGCCAGCAGCAAAACAGGAATTAGCAATCAGCCCCAGCATTTT	CASSKTGISNQPQHF
TRBJ2-1	TRBV7-6	NA	NA	TGTGCCAGCAGCTTCGGAGATGAGCAGTTCTTC	CASSFGDEQFF
TRBJ1-2	TRBV9	TRBD1	NA	TGTGCCAGCAGCATTAGACCGGGACAGTCTTATGGCTACACCTTC	CASSIRPGQSYGYTF
TRBJ1-1	TRBV11-2	TRBD1	NA	TGTGCCAGCACTGGGACAGGGGCTCACACTGAAGCTTTCTTT	CASTGTGAHTEAFF
TRBJ2-7	TRBV6-5	TRBD1	NA	TGTGCCAGCAGTACAGGGGCCCGCTACGAGCAGTACTTC	CASSTGARYEQYF
TRBJ2-2	TRBV18	TRBD1	NA	TGTGCCAGCTCACTAACAGGGGCCGGGGAGCTGTTTTTT	CASSLTGAGELFF
TRBJ1-6	TRBV5-1	TRBD1	NA	TGCGCCAGCAGCTTGGCACGGACAGGGCCTTCACCCCTCCACTTT	CASSLARTGPSPLHF
TRBJ1-1	TRBV19	TRBD1	once	TGTGCCAGTAGTACGGACAGGGGAGGTCCCGAAGCTTTCTTT	CASSTDRGGPEAFF
TRBJ2-7	TRBV29-1	NA	NA	TGCAGCGTTGATAGGCTAGAAGATGGGAGTCACGAGCAGTACTTC	CSVDRLEDGSHEQYF
TRBJ2-1	TRBV7-3	NA	once	TGTGCCAGCAGCTTAACCGATAGTACAGGGTTCGCCTACAATGAGCAGTTCTTC	CASSLTDSTGFAYNEQFF
TRBJ1-4	TRBV7-6	TRBD1	NA	TGTGCCAGCAGCACCAGACAGGGGCTTGGAGAAAAACTGTTTTTT	CASSTRQGLGEKLFF
TRBJ1-2	TRBV19	TRBD1	NA	TGTGCCAGTAGTTGGACAGGGACGTTTGGCTACACCTTC	CASSWTGTFGYTF
TRBJ2-1	TRBV19	NA	NA	TGTGCCAGTAGTCCACGACAGGGACTAGATAATGAGCAGTTCTTC	CASSPRQGLDNEQFF
TRBJ2-7	TRBV11-2	NA	NA	TGTGCCAGCAGCTTGCGATTGGGGCTTGGCGAGCAGTACTTC	CASSLRLGLGEQYF
TRBJ2-1	TRBV7-2	NA	NA	TGTGCCAGCAGCTTTCGGATAGCGGAGTCGGCTACTAAGTTCTTC	CASSFRIAESATKFF
TRBJ1-4	TRBV15	TRBD1	NA	TGTGCCATCAGCAGAGGGACAGGGGGGAATGAAAAACTGTTTTTT	CAISRGTGGNEKLFF
TRBJ1-1	TRBV7-9	TRBD1	NA	TGTGCCAGCAGCTTAGTTACAGGGGAGGCTTTCTTT	CASSLVTGEAFF
TRBJ1-1	TRBV6-5	TRBD1	few	TGTGCCAGCCTCCAACAGGGGACGAACACTGAAGCTTTCTTT	CASLQQGTNTEAFF
TRBJ1-1	TRBV2	TRBD1	NA	TGTGCCAGCGGGACAGGGAGGGGGACTGAAGCTTTCTTT	CASGTGRGTEAFF
TRBJ2-1	TRBV7-2	NA	NA	TGTGCCAGCAGCTTGAGACAGACCAACAATGAGCAGTTCTTC	CASSLRQTNNEQFF
TRBJ2-7	TRBV6-6	NA	NA	TGTGCCAGCACCGAGGCCTACGAGCAGTACTTC	CASTEAYEQYF
TRBJ2-1	TRBV2	TRBD1	NA	TGTGCCAGCAACAGGGGGCCCTTTGAGCAGTTCTTC	CASNRGPFEQFF
TRBJ1-1	TRBV7-2	TRBD1	few	TGTGCCAGCAGCTCCAGGGGGCTCTCTGAAGAAGCTTTCTTT	CASSSRGLSEEAFF
TRBJ1-4	TRBV2	NA	NA	TGTGCCAGCAGTGAATTTCAGGGGAGGGTAACTAATGAAAAACTGTTTTTT	CASSEFQGRVTNEKLFF
TRBJ2-7	TRBV18	TRBD1	few	TGTGCCAGCTCACTACGGACAGGGACTCCGACCTACGAGCAGTACTTC	CASSLRTGTPTYEQYF
TRBJ2-5	TRBV28	TRBD1	NA	TGTGCCAGCACTTGGGGACAGGAGGGGATACAAGAGACCCAGTACTTC	CASTWGQEGIQETQYF
TRBJ1-2	TRBV20-1	NA	NA	TGCAGTGCCCCCCTGGGGGGGGGCTACACCTTC	CSAPLGGGYTF
TRBJ2-7	TRBV27	TRBD2	NA	TGTGCCAGCAGTTTAGGGGGAGGGTGGGTCTACGAGCAGTACTTC	CASSLGGGWVYEQYF
TRBJ1-1	TRBV27	TRBD1	NA	TGTGCCAGCAGTTCGGGACAGCTCAACACTGAAGCTTTCTTT	CASSSGQLNTEAFF
TRBJ1-1	TRBV29-1	TRBD1	few	TGCAGCGTTGTAAGACAGGGGGCGAGGGGCGACACTGAAGCTTTCTTT	CSVVRQGARGDTEAFF
TRBJ2-7	TRBV6-5	TRBD2	NA	TGTGCCAGCAGTTACTCGAGCGGGAGGGGCTACGAGCAGTACTTC	CASSYSSGRGYEQYF
TRBJ2-3	TRBV28	TRBD2	few	TGTGCCAGCAGTTTACGGGGGGTAGCGGGAGGGCCTGCAGATACGCAGTATTTT	CASSLRGVAGGPADTQYF
TRBJ1-5	TRBV30	NA	once	TGTGCCTGGAGTGTTGGGCCTCGGAATCAGCCCCAGCATTTT	CAWSVGPRNQPQHF
TRBJ2-3	TRBV7-9	TRBD2	NA	TGTGCCAGCAGTACCGTGGGCGGGGGGGATACGCAGTATTTT	CASSTVGGGDTQYF
TRBJ2-7	TRBV19	TRBD2	NA	TGTGCCAGTAGTATAGCGGGGACTAGCGGGACCCGCGAGCAGTACTTC	CASSIAGTSGTREQYF
TRBJ2-3	TRBV19	NA	few	TGTGCCAGTAGTAGTTACAGGGATTACACAGATACGCAGTATTTT	CASSSYRDYTDTQYF
TRBJ1-2	TRBV19	NA	NA	TGTGCCAGTAGTATCCGGACAGTCTATTCCTTC	CASSIRTVYSF
TRBJ2-1	TRBV5-1	TRBD2	NA	TGCGCCAGCAGCTTGCGGCGGGGGGAGTCCTACAATGAGCAGTTCTTC	CASSLRRGESYNEQFF
TRBJ2-1	TRBV7-2	NA	NA	TGTGCCAGCAGCTTGGCTCAAGAGCAGTTCTTC	CASSLAQEQFF
TRBJ2-7	TRBV9	TRBD2	NA	TGTGCCAGCAGCGCCTCCGGGACTAGTTACGAGCAGTACTTC	CASSASGTSYEQYF